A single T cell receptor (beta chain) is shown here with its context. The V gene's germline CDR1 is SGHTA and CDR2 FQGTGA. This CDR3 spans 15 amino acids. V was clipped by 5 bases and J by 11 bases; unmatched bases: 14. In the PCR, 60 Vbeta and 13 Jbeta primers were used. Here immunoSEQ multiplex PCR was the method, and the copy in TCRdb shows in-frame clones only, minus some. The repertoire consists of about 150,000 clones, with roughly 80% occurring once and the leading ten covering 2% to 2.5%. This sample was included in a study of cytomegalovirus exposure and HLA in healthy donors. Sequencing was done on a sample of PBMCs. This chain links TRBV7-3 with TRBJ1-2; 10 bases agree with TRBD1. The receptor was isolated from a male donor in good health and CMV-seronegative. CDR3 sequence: CASSPGPDRGPSYTF. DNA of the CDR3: TGTGCCAGCAGCCCCGGCCCCGACAGGGGGCCTTCATACACCTTC. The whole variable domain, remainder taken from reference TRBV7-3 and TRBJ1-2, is GAGVSQTPSNKVTEKGKYVELRCDPISGHTALYWYRQSLGQGPEFLIYFQGTGAADDSGLPNDRFFAVRPEGSVSTLKIQRTERGDSAVYLCASSPGPDRGPSYTFGSGTRLTVV.